The 21 T cell receptor beta chains listed next were all sequenced from one sample in a study of blood T cells in healthy people across ages. The second PCR ran about 6 to 12 cycles with a sample-barcoded 5' primer and J-beta primers. TCRdb processed the 5' RACE reads anew with MiXCR; each CDR3 protein has one entry. Of around 500,000 distinct CDR3 sequences detected, around a quarter appear once; the ten largest clones hold about 3.9%. These data are also associated with another study on T cells of mothers and their children.

The sequencing sample was made of blood. The receptors here all came from a boy aged 2 to 10 in good health.

This clonotype was detected a few times. V usage is TRBV2 and J usage is TRBJ1-2; 7 bases match TRBD1. This CDR3 is 13 amino acids long. CDR1 is SNHLY and CDR2 is FYNNEI in the germline V gene. J was trimmed by 8 bases and V by 10 bases; bases with no gene match: 13. CDR3 amino acids: CATNLQGPLGYTF. The CDR3 DNA reads as TGTGCCACAAACTTACAGGGGCCGCTGGGCTACACCTTC.

The table lists this clonotype with a few counts. The gene calls are TRBV21-1 and TRBJ2-7; the table's D call, TRBD2, was not checked against the DNA. TRBV21-1 is labeled a pseudogene. CDR3 length: 13 residues. In DNA form, the CDR3 reads TGTGCCAGCAGGCTGCTAGCGGGATACGAGCAGTACTTC. This gives the protein CASRLLAGYEQYF.

The CDR3, as DNA: TGTGCCAGCAGCGCCGTCCGCGACAGCGAGCAGTACTTC. This sequence encodes CASSAVRDSEQYF. The chain joins TRBV9 to TRBJ2-7, with D possibly matching TRBD1 (5 bases). Deletions cut 3 bases from V and 6 bases from J, with 13 bases between. This CDR3 is 13 amino acids long. Germline CDR1 reads SGDLS; CDR2 reads YYNGEE.

This clonotype was seen a few times. The V gene is TRBV20-1, the J gene TRBJ2-2; tentatively, D is TRBD2 (6 bases). The CDR3 extends over 16 amino acids. V was shortened by 0 bases and J by 5 bases, with 16 bases between the two germline ends. CDR1 and CDR2 from the germline V gene are DFQATT and SNEGSKA (reference sequence). CDR3 sequence: CSARDFRAGMTGELFF. CDR3 sequence (DNA): TGCAGTGCTAGAGATTTCAGAGCGGGCATGACCGGGGAGCTGTTTTTT.

The V and J genes are TRBV4-1 and TRBJ2-3; TRBD2 matches at 7 bases. Germline values: CDR1 MGHRA, CDR2 YSYEKL. V lost 4 bases and J lost 10; bases outside the gene matches: 5. This CDR3 spans 12 amino acids. Written as DNA, the CDR3 is TGCGCCAGCAGCCCCGCGGGGGTTGCGCAGTATTTT. Its translation is CASSPAGVAQYF.

This clonotype was recorded a few times. The V call is TRBV4-2, the J call TRBJ2-1, with D possibly TRBD1 on 6 matching bases. The CDR3 is 14 amino acids. Trimming shortened V by 3 bases and J by 4 bases, and 10 bases separated the two germline ends. CDR1 is LGHNA and CDR2 is YNFKEQ in the germline V gene. CDR3 region: CASSQRGGYNEQFF. The CDR3 DNA sequence: TGTGCCAGCAGCCAGCGAGGGGGATACAATGAGCAGTTCTTC.

This clonotype was counted between two and nine times. The V gene is TRBV18, the J gene TRBJ2-5, with D perhaps given as TRBD1 or TRBD2 (7 bases each). The J call is uncertain, as TRBJ2-7 better fits the DNA end. Looked up from germline, CDR1 is KGHSH and CDR2 is LQKENI. There are 13 residues in the CDR3. CDR3: CASSPDREGEQYF. The CDR3 DNA reads TGTGCCAGCTCACCAGACAGGGAGGGCGAGCAGTACTTC.

The chain combines TRBV20-1 with TRBJ1-2; D unclear. Trimming removed 7 bases from V and 2 bases from J, with 14 bases in between. Germline CDR1 reads DFQATT; CDR2 reads SNEGSKA (reference sequence). The CDR3 has 13 residues. CDR3 bases: TGCAGTGGCCCGGACGATACCAACTATGGCTACACCTTC. It is translated as CSGPDDTNYGYTF.

Only a few counts were recorded for this clonotype. The J gene is TRBJ1-4, the V gene TRBV5-1; a weak D match, TRBD1 (5 bases). Germline V gene sequence: CDR1 SGHRS, CDR2 YFSETQ. The germline V and J ends were trimmed by 7 bases and 6 bases, with 13 bases remaining between them. The CDR3 totals 13 residues. CDR3 in amino acids: CASRRDEHEKLFF. The DNA for the CDR3 is TGCGCCAGCCGCCGGGACGAACATGAAAAACTGTTTTTT. The complete variable domain, with remaining parts taken from reference TRBV5-1 and TRBJ1-4, reads KAGVTQTPRYLIKTRGQQVTLSCSPISGHRSVSWYQQTPGQGLQFLFEYFSETQRNKGNFPGRFSGRQFSNSRSEMNVSTLELGDSALYLCASRRDEHEKLFFGSGTQLSVL.

V usage is TRBV12-3 or TRBV12-4 and J usage is TRBJ2-3, with 10 bases lining up with TRBD2. The CDR3 length is 16 residues. V shed 6 bases, J shed 1 base, and the junction held 7 bases outside the gene matches. CDR3 amino acids: CASRYSAGGGTDTQYF. Here the CDR3 DNA reads TGTGCCAGCAGATACTCAGCGGGAGGGGGCACAGATACGCAGTATTTT.

This clonotype was counted between two and nine times. The V gene is TRBV12-3 or TRBV12-4, the J gene TRBJ2-5; 12 bases agree with TRBD1. V was clipped by 5 bases and J by 4 bases; unmatched bases: 11. The CDR3 spans 17 residues. The CDR3 nucleotides read TGTGCCAGCAGTCCGGGGACAGGGGGCTATTATGGAGAGACCCAGTACTTC. As protein: CASSPGTGGYYGETQYF.

This chain links TRBV12-3 or TRBV12-4 with TRBJ1-2; D gene unclear. CDR3 length: 12 residues. V was pared by 5 bases and J by 5 bases, with 9 bases between. In DNA form, the CDR3 reads TGTGCCAGCAGTCCAGAGCCGTATGGCTACACCTTC. Translated, it gives CASSPEPYGYTF.

This clonotype appeared many times. The rearrangement uses TRBV18 and TRBJ2-7, with TRBD2 identical over 11 bases. Germline lookup yields CDR1 KGHSH and CDR2 LQKENI. The CDR3 runs to 14 residues. The V gene end was trimmed by 8 bases and the J gene end by 3 bases; junction bases not matched to a gene: 6. CDR3 amino acids: CASSPGLADYEQYF. CDR3 nucleotide sequence: TGTGCCAGCAGCCCGGGACTAGCGGACTACGAGCAGTACTTC.

There are a few counts of this clonotype. The chain couples TRBV9 to TRBJ2-5, with a possible D match to TRBD1 (6 bases). The CDR3 is 16 residues long. Trimming left V 4 bases short and J 4 bases short, with 20 bases between. The germline V gene has CDR1 SGDLS and CDR2 YYNGEE. In DNA, the CDR3 is TGTGCCAGCAGCATATTGGGACAACCCAGTGGAGAGACCCAGTACTTC. Translated, it gives CASSILGQPSGETQYF.

CDR3 bases: TGCGCCAGCAGTGAGTCACGGGCGGGAAGCCACGAGCAGTACTTC. It translates to CASSESRAGSHEQYF. This chain connects TRBV10-2 to TRBJ2-7; tentatively, D is TRBD2 (6 bases). Germline V gene data show CDR1 as WSHSY and CDR2 as SAAADI. V lost 0 bases, J lost 5 bases, and 14 bases lay in between. This CDR3 comprises 15 residues.

The chain employs TRBV30 and TRBJ1-6; the D is unclear. The V end lost 2 bases, the J end lost 9 bases, and 20 bases lay between the germline ends. The CDR3 has 16 amino acids. Germline assignment: CDR1 GTSNPN and CDR2 SVGIG (reference sequence). CDR3 region: CAWSRQDLYVGSPLHF. Here the CDR3 DNA reads TGTGCCTGGAGTAGGCAGGATCTCTACGTCGGTTCACCCCTCCACTTT.

This chain links TRBV7-2 with TRBJ2-4; 7 nucleotides line up with TRBD1. Germline assignment: CDR1 SGHTA and CDR2 FQGNSA. The CDR3 spans 16 residues. V shed 5 bases and J 1 base; nucleotides not matched to a gene: 8. Here the CDR3 reads CASSLPYRGAKNIQYF. The CDR3 region has the DNA TGTGCCAGCAGCCTCCCATACAGGGGCGCCAAAAACATTCAGTACTTC.

The genes are TRBV7-9 and TRBJ2-5; D is perhaps TRBD1 (5 bases). The germline gives CDR1 SEHNR, CDR2 FQNEAQ (reference sequence). The ends were cut back, 0 bases at V and 1 base at J, with 9 bases in the middle. The CDR3 loop spans 15 amino acids. CDR3 nucleotide sequence: TGTGCCAGCAGCTTAGCACCAGGGTCCCAAGAGACCCAGTACTTC. It encodes CASSLAPGSQETQYF.

Worth noting for this clonotype: The junction departs from the called germline gene at one end, perhaps through a read error. The rearrangement links TRBV4-3 to TRBJ1-4; 10 nucleotides align to TRBD1. This CDR3 is 15 amino acids long. Germline V CDR1 and CDR2: LGHNA, YSLEER. CDR3 sequence reads: CASSRVGQGNEKLFF. In DNA, the CDR3 is TGCGCCAGTAGCCGAGTGGGACAGGGGAATGAAAAACTGTTTTTT.

This clonotype has just a few counts. The chain joins TRBV6-5 to TRBJ2-7; D possibly corresponds to TRBD2 (6 bases). The CDR3 is 14 residues long. The V gene lost 5 bases and the J gene lost 4 bases, with 15 bases spanning the gap. Germline V gene data show CDR1 as MNHEY and CDR2 as SVGAGI. CDR3 in DNA: TGTGCCAGCAGTGGGGTTGGCGGGACGTACGAGCAGTACTTC. It yields the protein CASSGVGGTYEQYF.

The chain joins TRBV6-1 to TRBJ2-7; TRBD1 aligns across 7 bases. The germline CDR1 and CDR2 sequences are MNHNS and SASEGT. The CDR3 sequence is 12 residues long. Trimming at V came to 11 bases and at J to 5 bases, leaving 9 bases not matched to a gene. The CDR3 region has the DNA TGTGCCGGGAAGACAGGGACCCACGAGCAGTACTTC. Translation: CAGKTGTHEQYF.